What follows is one T cell receptor beta chain and its context. Its antigen is not yet known. Nothing much larger sits one base from this clone, and base qualities are not available. Peripheral blood CD8+ and CD4+ T cells from healthy donors, Susac syndrome patients and multiple sclerosis patients were profiled by high-throughput TCR beta sequencing. Susac syndrome patients met recently defined diagnostic criteria for definite or probable disease. Bulk CD8+ and CD4+ T cells were purified by magnetic negative isolation, while CD8+ TEMRA cells were enriched using FACS. Blood was collected in EDTA tubes and processed within 24 hours, with PBMCs isolated through density gradient centrifugation. PBMCs intended for TCR sequencing were frozen in liquid nitrogen and were later thawed in a 37 degrees C water bath. A purity of at least 90% was achieved for sorted or isolated CD4+, CD8+ and CD8+ TEMRA cells.

This specimen comes from a study of CD8 T cells in Susac syndrome (dated by TCRdb to the late 2010s). Looking at the study overall: Of the Susac syndrome patients who were sequenced, eight or nine were in clinical remission while more than five had clinically active disease. Repertoire sequencing was used to test whether CD8+ T cell activation and differentiation in Susac syndrome was antigen driven. At the time of blood withdrawal, Susac syndrome patients were either therapy-naive, taking corticosteroids (with some also receiving IVIg), or on IVIg alone. The clonality of the CD8+ T cell repertoire was compared across about 12 healthy donors, some 14 Susac syndrome patients and about 16 multiple sclerosis patients.

General findings and caveats noted by the study authors: The study acknowledged that relatively few individuals were included in the TCR sequencing and HLA analysis. CD8+ repertoires in Susac syndrome showed clonal expansion, which was highest in CD8+ TEMRA cells and was greater in clinically active patients than in remitting patients. Sixteen and five Susac-specific public clones were found in the total CD8+ and CD8+ TEMRA repertoires, respectively.

The CDR3 covers 14 residues, taking in both the cysteine and the phenylalanine. Just CDR3 DNA is preserved here, 42 bases in frame from base 1. A distance of 9 bases separates the germline ends of V and J, which lose 1 base and 3 bases respectively. The germline V gene provides CDR1 LGHNA and CDR2 YSLEER. RNA was extracted using the RNeasy kit, and roughly 0.45 to 1 microgram was reverse transcribed with random hexamers. The immunoSEQ multiplex PCR assay, which covers 54 Vbeta and 13 Jbeta segments, was used to amplify TCR beta CDR3 regions. PCR amplification bias was corrected using a synthetic template baseline for primer optimization and computational correction. The source study handled its data this way. Reads were assigned to V, D and J genes according to IMGT and analyzed in immunoSEQ Analyzer, with only productive sequences retained. Clonality was calculated as one minus the Shannon entropy normalized by log2 of the number of productive unique sequences. Public and private clones were assessed among the 100 most prevalent clones of each patient and control. Susac-specific clones were defined as absent from healthy and MS cohorts, about 1,100 published viral clones and other ImmuneACCESS disease sequences. TCRdb handled the public reads itself, with Q25 trimming in fastp and clone calling in MiXCR, and kept productive beta chains. Rows matching on CDR3 protein sequence are summarized as one entry with the most common DNA and genes. These V and J calls rely on TCRdb rather than the paper's analysis. This sample holds 80,000 or so distinct CDR3 sequences; around 94% were observed only once. The ten biggest clones cover about 0.5% of the sample.

The sequence links TRBV4-3 to TRBJ1-2; tentative D gene TRBD1, with 5 bases matching. This sequence originates from a human donor with Susac syndrome. Input material: CD8+ T cells from PBMCs. The bases read TGCGCCAGCAGCCAAGGGGACGGCTACTATGGCTACACCTTC. It codes for CASSQGDGYYGYTF.